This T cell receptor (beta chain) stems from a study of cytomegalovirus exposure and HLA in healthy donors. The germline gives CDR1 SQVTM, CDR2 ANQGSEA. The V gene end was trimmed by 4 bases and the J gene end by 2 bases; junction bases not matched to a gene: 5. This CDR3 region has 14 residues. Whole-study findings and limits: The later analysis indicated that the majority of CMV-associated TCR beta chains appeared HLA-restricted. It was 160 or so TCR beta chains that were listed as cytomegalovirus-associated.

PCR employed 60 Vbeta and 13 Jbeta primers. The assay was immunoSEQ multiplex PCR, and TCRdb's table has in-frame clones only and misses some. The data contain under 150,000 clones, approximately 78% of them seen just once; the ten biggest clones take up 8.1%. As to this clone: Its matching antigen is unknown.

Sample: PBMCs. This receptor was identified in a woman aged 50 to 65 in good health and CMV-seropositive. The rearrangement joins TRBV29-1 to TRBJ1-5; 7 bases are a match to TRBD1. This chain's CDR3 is CSVGTGVGNQPQHF. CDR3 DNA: TGCAGCGTTGGTACAGGGGTAGGCAATCAGCCCCAGCATTTT.